The T cell receptor (beta chain) under discussion was sequenced for a study of blood T cell repertoires in COVID-19. About the study: From the United States, Italy and Spain came samples of acute and convalescent COVID-19. The cDNA or gDNA used as material had been derived from T cells, B-cell-depleted T cells, or PBMCs.

Germline V gene data show CDR1 as SGHTS and CDR2 as YDEGEE. Trimming took 2 bases from V and 7 from J, leaving 12 bases between them. The CDR3 is made up of 13 amino acids. Only in-frame clones appear in the TCRdb table, and some are missing; sequencing was by immunoSEQ multiplex PCR. The sample lists approximately 210,000 clones; around 80% were seen once. Sample: peripheral blood. This TCR was recovered from a woman older than 75 with COVID-19, enrolled during active disease. The rearrangement links TRBV5-8 to TRBJ1-2; no clear D. The CDR3 DNA follows: TGTGCCAGCAGCTTTGGCGCGGGTGGTGGCTACACCTTC. Translation gives CASSFGAGGGYTF.